Shown below are 16 T cell receptor beta chains from a single sample sequenced in a study of radiation and T cells in renal cell carcinoma. As to time point: blood 4 weeks post-SBRT, at nephrectomy. Documented treatment: 15 Gy SBRT to primary tumor, nephrectomy 4 weeks later. Method: immunoSEQ multiplex PCR; TCRdb's copy keeps in-frame clones and lacks some. The sample has fewer than 85,000 clones, about 89% seen once. The sample in question was blood, obtained from a patient whose treatment included radiotherapy and nephrectomy. Receptors originate from a woman in her sixties or seventies with renal cell carcinoma.

CDR3 DNA: TGCGCCAGCAGCCACCGGACAGGGGCCCCACATCAGCCCCAGCATTTT. Translation: CASSHRTGAPHQPQHF. The V and J genes are TRBV4-1 and TRBJ1-5; 9 nucleotides line up with TRBD1. Germline CDR1 reads MGHRA; CDR2 reads YSYEKL. V was pared by 3 bases and J by 5 bases, with 8 bases of the junction left unmatched. The length of the CDR3 is 16 residues.

V is TRBV6-1 and J is TRBJ1-6; D gene unclear. CDR3 size: 15 residues. Germline V gives CDR1 MNHNS, CDR2 SASEGT. Trimming cost V 2 bases and J 10 bases, with 15 bases left between them. CDR3 nucleotides: TGTGCCAGCAGTGAAAACTATGGCGGAAGCTCACCCCTCCACTTT. This encodes CASSENYGGSSPLHF.

The chain combines TRBV5-6 with TRBJ2-5; D unresolved. CDR3 length: 14 residues. V lost 4 bases and J 2 bases, leaving 12 bases between the germline ends. Germline V gene data show CDR1 as SGHDT and CDR2 as YYEEEE. This chain's CDR3 is CASSLGWLQETQYF. The CDR3 bases are TGTGCCAGCAGCCTCGGATGGCTGCAAGAGACCCAGTACTTC.

The chain is built from TRBV19 and TRBJ1-5, with TRBD1 matching 10 bases. Germline V gene data show CDR1 as LNHDA and CDR2 as SQIVND (reference sequence). J gave up 6 bases and V 4 bases, and 9 bases lay outside the gene matches. CDR3 length: 16 residues. The CDR3 sequence is CASSNAGTGAGQPQHF. CDR3 coding DNA: TGTGCCAGTAGTAACGCCGGGACAGGGGCAGGTCAGCCCCAGCATTTT.

V usage is TRBV21-1 and J usage is TRBJ1-5; TRBD1, the table's D call, lacks a check against the DNA. TRBV21-1 is shown as a pseudogene. CDR3 length equals 14 residues. The CDR3 region is CASSTRGSNQPQHF. The CDR3 nucleotides read TGTGCCAGCAGCACCAGGGGTAGCAATCAGCCCCAGCATTTT.

J is TRBJ1-4 and V is TRBV7-9; 10 bases map to TRBD1. Losses at the gene ends were 5 bases for V and 8 bases for J; bases not matched to a gene: 11. Germline V lookup: CDR1 SEHNR, CDR2 FQNEAQ (reference sequence). The CDR3 totals 16 residues. The CDR3 DNA reads TGTGCCAGCAGCACGGGACAGGGGCCCCGGGCGGAAAAACTGTTTTTT. Translated, it gives CASSTGQGPRAEKLFF.

This clone was detected once. The genes are TRBV9 and TRBJ2-3; D uncertain. Trimming shortened V by 5 bases and J by 6 bases, and 10 bases separated the two germline ends. The germline V gene has CDR1 SGDLS and CDR2 YYNGEE. The CDR3 runs 12 residues. This CDR3 reads CASSAGPDTQYF. The CDR3 region has the DNA TGTGCCAGCAGTGCCGGGCCCGATACGCAGTATTTT.

The gene calls are TRBV27 and TRBJ1-4; 7 bases map to TRBD1. Unmatched junction bases numbered 12, after V lost 6 bases and J lost 8 bases. Germline V CDR1 and CDR2: MNHEY, SMNVEV (reference sequence). The CDR3 spans 15 residues. CDR3 sequence: CASRPLDRAEEKLFF. DNA of the CDR3: TGTGCCAGCAGGCCCTTAGACAGGGCGGAGGAAAAACTGTTTTTT.

The CDR3 DNA reads TGTGCCAGCAGCTTAGCTCTTAGCGGGGGGTACCATGAGCAGTTCTTC. It translates to CASSLALSGGYHEQFF. The chain carries TRBV11-3 and TRBJ2-1; 10 nucleotides line up with TRBD2. The junction had 8 bases not matched to a gene; V was cut back by 1 base and J by 8 bases. CDR1 and CDR2 (germline): SGHNT, YENEEA. The length of the CDR3 is 16 residues.

The V call is TRBV6-5, the J call TRBJ1-1, with unresolved D. Trimming pared 6 bases from V and 4 bases from J, leaving 12 bases between. The germline CDR1 and CDR2 sequences are MNHEY and SVGAGI. This CDR3 spans 13 amino acids. The CDR3 sequence is CASRGRRPTEAFF. The CDR3 DNA follows: TGTGCCAGCAGAGGCAGGCGGCCCACTGAAGCTTTCTTT.

V is TRBV5-5 and J is TRBJ2-2; the match to TRBD1 covers 7 bases. The junction had 4 bases not matched to a gene; V was cut back by 2 bases and J by 0 bases. This CDR3 comprises 16 residues. Germline-derived CDR1 and CDR2 are SGHKS and YYEKEE (reference sequence). CDR3 bases: TGTGCCAGCAGCTTCGTAGGGGGCACGAACACCGGGGAGCTGTTTTTT. Protein sequence: CASSFVGGTNTGELFF.

V usage is TRBV7-8 and J usage is TRBJ1-2; D perhaps matches TRBD1 (6 bases). The CDR3 has 14 residues. V was clipped by 5 bases and J by 0 bases, with 10 bases between them. Germline loops: CDR1 SGHVS, CDR2 FQNEAQ. CDR3 sequence: CASSRGAPNYGYTF. In nucleotides, the CDR3 is TGTGCCAGCAGCCGGGGGGCCCCTAACTATGGCTACACCTTC. The variable domain in full, with the rest retrieved from reference TRBV7-8 and TRBJ1-2, is GAGVSQSPRYKVAKRGQDVALRCDPISGHVSLFWYQQALGQGPEFLTYFQNEAQLDKSGLPSDRFFAERPEGSVSTLKIQRTQQEDSAVYLCASSRGAPNYGYTFGSGTRLTVV.

To note about this clone: Distinct nucleotide sequences in the sample also encode this CDR3. The chain couples TRBV28 to TRBJ2-7, with D uncertain. The ends were cut back, 3 bases at V and 0 bases at J, with 3 bases in the middle. The CDR3 length is 12 residues. CDR1 is MDHEN, CDR2 SYDVKM, per germline. In DNA, the CDR3 is TGTGCCAGCAGTTTGTTCTCCTACGAGCAGTACTTC. This sequence encodes CASSLFSYEQYF.

The V gene is TRBV5-4, the J gene TRBJ2-2, with 9 bases that match TRBD2. V shed 6 bases, J shed 0 bases, and the junction held 12 bases outside the gene matches. The CDR3 covers 18 residues. Germline CDR1 and CDR2: SGHNT and YYREEE (reference sequence). Here the CDR3 reads CASTWRRGGRSNTGELFF. CDR3 nucleotide sequence: TGTGCCAGCACCTGGAGGCGGGGGGGCCGTTCGAACACCGGGGAGCTGTTTTTT.

The chain's CDR3 is CSATSGGAPGELFF. CDR3 nucleotide sequence: TGCAGCGCGACTAGCGGGGGGGCACCCGGGGAGCTGTTTTTT. The J gene is TRBJ2-2, the V gene TRBV29-1; 14 nucleotides match TRBD2. V trimming: 7 bases; J trimming: 6 bases; junction bases outside the gene matches: 4. The length of the CDR3 is 14 residues. Per the germline V gene, CDR1 is SQVTM and CDR2 is ANQGSEA.

This clone has just one count. This sequence joins TRBV28 and TRBJ2-5, with TRBD1 matching 11 bases. The germline V gene has CDR1 MDHEN and CDR2 SYDVKM. This CDR3 comprises 15 residues. After removal of 5 bases from V and 4 bases from J, the junction contained 6 bases not matched to a gene. The CDR3 DNA follows: TGTGCCAGCAGTACAAGGACAGGGGGCCCAGAGACCCAGTACTTC. Amino acid sequence: CASSTRTGGPETQYF.